A single sample gave rise to the 7 T cell receptor beta chains below, sequenced in a study of T cell responses to AZD1222 COVID-19 vaccine. The assay was immunoSEQ multiplex PCR, and TCRdb's table has in-frame clones only and misses some. The sample lists some 85,000 clones; about 90% were seen once. The material sequenced was peripheral blood, taken on day 0 of AZD1222 vaccination. Source of these receptors: an adult in good health.

The rearrangement uses TRBV5-1 and TRBJ2-7, with D uncertain. CDR3 size: 14 residues. Deletions cut 4 bases from V and 2 bases from J, with 13 bases between. The germline gives CDR1 SGHRS, CDR2 YFSETQ. The CDR3 nucleotides read TGCGCCAGCAGCCCGTTAGGCGGCACCTACGAGCAGTACTTC. It translates to CASSPLGGTYEQYF.

Only one count was recorded for this clone. CDR3 residues: CSAVGQGGYTF. The CDR3 nucleotides read TGCAGTGCGGTAGGACAGGGAGGCTACACCTTC. The V call is TRBV20-1, the J call TRBJ1-2, with 8 bases that match TRBD1. V lost 6 bases and J lost 8; bases outside the gene matches: 5. The CDR3 runs to 11 residues. Germline CDR1 DFQATT, CDR2 SNEGSKA (reference sequence).

The gene calls are TRBV3-1 (or the pseudogene TRBV3-2) and TRBJ2-5; possible D gene TRBD2, 6 bases. V lost 0 bases and J 0 bases, leaving 11 bases between the germline ends. The CDR3 is 16 residues long. Looked up from germline, CDR1 is LGHDT and CDR2 is YNNKEL (reference sequence). This CDR3 reads CASSQDLARYQETQYF. Written as DNA, the CDR3 is TGTGCCAGCAGCCAAGACCTAGCGAGGTACCAAGAGACCCAGTACTTC.

This sequence joins TRBV7-2 and TRBJ1-1, with D unclear. Germline V gives CDR1 SGHTA, CDR2 FQGNSA. The CDR3 consists of 12 residues. V was shortened by 3 bases and J by 1 base, with 3 bases between the two germline ends. CDR3 loop: CASSFSNTEAFF. The CDR3 DNA is TGTGCCAGCAGCTTCTCGAACACTGAAGCTTTCTTT.

In its sample, this clone was seen once. V usage is TRBV7-9 and J usage is TRBJ1-2, with no clear D. The CDR3 loop spans 12 amino acids. The germline CDR1 and CDR2 sequences are SEHNR and FQNEAQ (reference sequence). Trimming removed 4 bases at V and 6 bases at J, with 9 bases between. Here the CDR3 DNA reads TGTGCCAGCAGCTCAATAGTGGATGGCTACACCTTC. As protein: CASSSIVDGYTF.

The chain employs TRBV7-3 and TRBJ2-1; 7 bases line up with TRBD2. V was pared by 3 bases and J by 2 bases, with 4 bases of the junction left unmatched. This CDR3 is built from 15 residues. Germline V CDR1 and CDR2: SGHTA, FQGTGA. The CDR3, as DNA: TGTGCCAGCAGCTTTCGGGAGGCCCCCTACAATGAGCAGTTCTTC. Translated: CASSFREAPYNEQFF.

V usage is TRBV7-8 and J usage is TRBJ2-5; 8 bases agree with TRBD2. J lost 2 bases, V lost 1 base, and 6 bases had no gene match. The CDR3 runs to 16 residues. CDR1 and CDR2 from the germline V gene are SGHVS and FQNEAQ. The CDR3: CASSLVGSGIQETQYF. In DNA form, the CDR3 reads TGTGCCAGCAGCTTAGTGGGTAGCGGGATTCAAGAGACCCAGTACTTC.